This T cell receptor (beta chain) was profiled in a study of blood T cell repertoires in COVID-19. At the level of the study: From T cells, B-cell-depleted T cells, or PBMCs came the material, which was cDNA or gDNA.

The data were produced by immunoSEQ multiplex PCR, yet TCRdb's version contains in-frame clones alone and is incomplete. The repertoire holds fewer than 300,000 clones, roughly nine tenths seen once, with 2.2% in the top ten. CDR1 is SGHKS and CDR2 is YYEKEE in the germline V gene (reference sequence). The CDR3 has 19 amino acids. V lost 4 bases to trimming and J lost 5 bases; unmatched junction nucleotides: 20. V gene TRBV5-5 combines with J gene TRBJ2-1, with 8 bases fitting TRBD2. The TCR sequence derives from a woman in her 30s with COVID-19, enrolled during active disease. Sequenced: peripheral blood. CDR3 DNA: TGTGCCAGCAGCGACTCTCCCCCGGGACTAGAATCGCTCAACAATGAGCAGTTCTTC. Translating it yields CASSDSPPGLESLNNEQFF.